This TCR beta chain derives from a study of blood T cells in healthy people across ages. Whole-study results and caveats: Naive CD4+ cell counts and diversity both ran higher in long-lived than in aged donors. Expanded clonotype changes were possibly confounded by unknown donor CMV status. Across the age range, TCR beta diversity per million T cells fell in a roughly linear way.

As to this clonotype: Its antigen is not known.

Trimming removed 4 bases from V and 5 bases from J; junction bases left unmatched: 8. Per the germline V gene, CDR1 is SGHRS and CDR2 is YFSETQ. The CDR3 totals 14 residues. With a J-beta primer mix and a sample-barcoded 5' primer, a second PCR ran 7 to 11 cycles. MiXCR, applied by TCRdb to the 5' RACE reads, yields one record per CDR3 protein. The table has roughly 1,500,000 distinct CDR3 sequences, about 40% seen once; the top ten hold roughly 7.9%. This clonotype was obtained from a woman between 18 and 29 years old in good health. The chain recombines TRBV5-1 with TRBJ2-7; TRBD1 matches 8 bases. The specimen sequenced was blood. The CDR3 loop is CASSLTGGSDEQYF. In DNA form, the CDR3 reads TGCGCCAGCAGCCTAACAGGGGGAAGCGACGAGCAGTACTTC.